This is a list of T cell receptor beta chains from one sample in a study of cytomegalovirus exposure and HLA in healthy donors. Measured with immunoSEQ multiplex PCR; TCRdb has only the in-frame clones, and not every one. The sample yields tens of thousands of clones, roughly 76% seen once. The material sequenced was PBMCs. These receptors all stem from a woman between 25 and 40 years old in good health and CMV-seronegative. CDR3s include the opening cysteine and the closing phenylalanine or tryptophan. D genes are given only for firm matches. Expanded clones are given a class, and other clones once, few, many or no size at all.

d_call,j_call,cdr3_length,clone_size,v_call,cdr3_nt,cdr3_aa
TRBD1,TRBJ1-4,14,-,TRBV10-3,TGTGCCGACTCCGGGACAGACCTTAATGAAAAACTGTTTTTT,CADSGTDLNEKLFF
TRBD1,TRBJ1-3,14,-,TRBV28,TGTGCCAGCGGGACAGGGGGCTCTGGAAACACCATATATTTT,CASGTGGSGNTIYF
-,TRBJ2-3,12,once,TRBV7-8,TGTGCCACGAGAGAGGGAACAGATACGCAGTATTTT,CATREGTDTQYF
TRBD1,TRBJ2-1,19,-,TRBV14,TGTGCCAGCAGCCAAGGCACAGGGGGCCGGACGAGCTCCTACAATGAGCAGTTCTTC,CASSQGTGGRTSSYNEQFF
TRBD2,TRBJ2-1,16,-,TRBV7-2,TGTGCCAGCAGCTTAGAGTTAGCGGGAGTGGGAAATGAGCAGTTCTTC,CASSLELAGVGNEQFF
TRBD2,TRBJ2-5,17,-,TRBV5-4,TGTGCCAGCAGCCCCGGGACTAGCGGGAGGGGGCAAGAGACCCAGTACTTC,CASSPGTSGRGQETQYF
TRBD2,TRBJ2-1,16,-,TRBV19,TGTGCCAGTAAGACGGGACTAGCGGGAGGTCTTGGCGAGCAGTTCTTC,CASKTGLAGGLGEQFF
-,TRBJ2-7,12,-,TRBV28,TGTGCCAGCAGTTTAGGGAGCTACGAGCAGTACTTC,CASSLGSYEQYF
-,TRBJ1-1,15,-,TRBV18,TGTGCCAGCTCACCACAGGGACTAGGGAGGACTGAAGCTTTCTTT,CASSPQGLGRTEAFF
TRBD2,TRBJ2-5,16,-,TRBV29-1,TGCAGCGTTGAATCTGGGGCTAGCGGGAGTTCGGAGACCCAGTACTTC,CSVESGASGSSETQYF
-,TRBJ2-7,11,-,TRBV7-2,TGTGCCAGCAGCTTAGTATACGAGCAGTACTTC,CASSLVYEQYF
TRBD1,TRBJ2-2,15,-,TRBV2,TGTGCCAGCAGTGGACAGGGGGGGAACACCGGGGAGCTGTTTTTT,CASSGQGGNTGELFF
TRBD1,TRBJ2-3,15,-,TRBV18,TGTGCCAGCTCACCCCGGACAGGGGGCACAGATACGCAGTATTTT,CASSPRTGGTDTQYF
TRBD2,TRBJ2-7,15,-,TRBV15,TGTGCCACCAGCAGAAAAGCGGGAGTTAGCTACGAGCAGTACTTC,CATSRKAGVSYEQYF
TRBD1,TRBJ2-7,13,-,TRBV19,TGTGCCAGTAGTATTGATGGGACAGGAGAGCAGTACTTC,CASSIDGTGEQYF
-,TRBJ1-2,17,-,TRBV21-1,TGTGCCAGCAGCAAAGGCCTACGGACAGCTTCTAACTATGGCTACACCTTC,CASSKGLRTASNYGYTF
TRBD1,TRBJ2-3,15,few,TRBV27,TGTGCCAGCAGTTTATACAGGGGGGGCACAGATACGCAGTATTTT,CASSLYRGGTDTQYF